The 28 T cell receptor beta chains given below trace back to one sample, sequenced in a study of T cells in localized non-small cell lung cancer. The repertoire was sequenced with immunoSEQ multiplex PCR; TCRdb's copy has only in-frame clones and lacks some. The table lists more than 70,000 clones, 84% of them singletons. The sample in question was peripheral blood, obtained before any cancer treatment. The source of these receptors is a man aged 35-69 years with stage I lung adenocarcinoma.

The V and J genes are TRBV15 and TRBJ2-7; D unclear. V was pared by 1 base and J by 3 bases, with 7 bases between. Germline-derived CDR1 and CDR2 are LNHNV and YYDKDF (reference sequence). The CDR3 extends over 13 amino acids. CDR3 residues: CATSRGIVYEQYF. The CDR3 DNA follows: TGTGCCACCAGCAGAGGTATCGTCTACGAGCAGTACTTC.

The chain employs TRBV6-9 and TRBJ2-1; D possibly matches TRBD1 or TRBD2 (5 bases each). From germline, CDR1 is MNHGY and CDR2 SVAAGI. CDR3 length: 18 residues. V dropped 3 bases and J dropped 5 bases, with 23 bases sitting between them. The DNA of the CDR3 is TGTGCCAGCAGTTACACCCAATCAGGGATCGAGGGTAACAATGAGCAGTTCTTC. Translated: CASSYTQSGIEGNNEQFF.

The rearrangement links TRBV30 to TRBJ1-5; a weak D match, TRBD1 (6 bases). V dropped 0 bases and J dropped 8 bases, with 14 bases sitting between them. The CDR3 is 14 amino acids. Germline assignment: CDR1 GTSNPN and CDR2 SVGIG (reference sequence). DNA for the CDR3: TGTGCCTGGAGTGTACGGTTTAAGGGGGAGCCCCAGCATTTT. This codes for CAWSVRFKGEPQHF.

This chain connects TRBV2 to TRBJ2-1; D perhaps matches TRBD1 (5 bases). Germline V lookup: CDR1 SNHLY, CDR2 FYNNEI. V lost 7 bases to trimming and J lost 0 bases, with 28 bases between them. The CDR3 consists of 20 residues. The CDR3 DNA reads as TGTGCCAGCACCGGCGGCGAGTCCAGGGAACGATGGAGCTCCTACAATGAGCAGTTCTTC. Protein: CASTGGESRERWSSYNEQFF.

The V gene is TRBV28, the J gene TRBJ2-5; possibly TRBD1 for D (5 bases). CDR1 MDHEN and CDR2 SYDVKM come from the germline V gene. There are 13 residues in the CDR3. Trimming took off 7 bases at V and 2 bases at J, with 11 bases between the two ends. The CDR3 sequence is CASTLRQQETQYF. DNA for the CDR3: TGTGCCAGCACACTTAGACAGCAAGAGACCCAGTACTTC.

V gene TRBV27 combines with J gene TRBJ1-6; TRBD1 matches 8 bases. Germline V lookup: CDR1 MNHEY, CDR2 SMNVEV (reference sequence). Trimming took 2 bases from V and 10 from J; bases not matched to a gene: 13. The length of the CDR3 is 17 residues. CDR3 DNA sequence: TGTGCCAGCAGTTTAGGGACAGGCTGGTACAAGGACTCACCCCTCCACTTT. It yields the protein CASSLGTGWYKDSPLHF.

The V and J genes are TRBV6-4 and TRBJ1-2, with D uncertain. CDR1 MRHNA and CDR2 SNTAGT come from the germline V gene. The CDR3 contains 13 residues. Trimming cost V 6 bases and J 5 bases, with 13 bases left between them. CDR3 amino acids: CASRLTSVYGYTF. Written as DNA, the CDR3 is TGTGCCAGCAGATTGACAAGTGTTTATGGCTACACCTTC.

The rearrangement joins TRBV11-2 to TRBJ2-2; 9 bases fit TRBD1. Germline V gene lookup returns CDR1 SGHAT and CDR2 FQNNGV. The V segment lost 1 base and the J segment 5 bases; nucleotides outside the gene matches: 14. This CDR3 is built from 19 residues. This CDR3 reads CASSLGFLVTGGNTGELFF. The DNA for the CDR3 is TGTGCCAGCAGCTTAGGATTTCTTGTGACAGGGGGTAATACCGGGGAGCTGTTTTTT. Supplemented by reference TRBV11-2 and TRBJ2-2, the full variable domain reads EAGVAQSPRYKIIEKRQSVAFWCNPISGHATLYWYQQILGQGPKLLIQFQNNGVVDDSQLPKDRFSAERLKGVDSTLKIQPAKLEDSAVYLCASSLGFLVTGGNTGELFFGEGSRLTVL.

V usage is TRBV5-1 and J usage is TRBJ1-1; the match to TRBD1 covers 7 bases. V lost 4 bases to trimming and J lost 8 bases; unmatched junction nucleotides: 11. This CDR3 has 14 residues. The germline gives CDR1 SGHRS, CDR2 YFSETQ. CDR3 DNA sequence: TGCGCCAGCAGCCTCCAGTCCGGGACAGACGAAGCTTTCTTT. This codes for CASSLQSGTDEAFF.

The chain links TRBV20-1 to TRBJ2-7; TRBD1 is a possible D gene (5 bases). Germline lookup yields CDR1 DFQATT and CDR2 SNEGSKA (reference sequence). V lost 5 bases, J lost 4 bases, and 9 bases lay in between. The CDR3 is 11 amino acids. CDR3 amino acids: CSAADKYEQYF. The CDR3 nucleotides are TGCAGTGCTGCGGACAAGTACGAGCAGTACTTC.

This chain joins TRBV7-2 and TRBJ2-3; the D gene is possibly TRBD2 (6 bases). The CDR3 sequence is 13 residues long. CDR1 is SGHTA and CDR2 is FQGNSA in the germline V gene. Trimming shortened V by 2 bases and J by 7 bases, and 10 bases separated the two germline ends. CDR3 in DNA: TGTGCCAGCAGCTTACCCCGGGGGTATACGCAGTATTTT. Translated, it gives CASSLPRGYTQYF. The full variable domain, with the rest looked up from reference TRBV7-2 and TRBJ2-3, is GAGVSQSPSNKVTEKGKDVELRCDPISGHTALYWYRQSLGQGLEFLIYFQGNSAPDKSGLPSDRFSAERTGGSVSTLTIQRTQQEDSAVYLCASSLPRGYTQYFGPGTRLTVL.

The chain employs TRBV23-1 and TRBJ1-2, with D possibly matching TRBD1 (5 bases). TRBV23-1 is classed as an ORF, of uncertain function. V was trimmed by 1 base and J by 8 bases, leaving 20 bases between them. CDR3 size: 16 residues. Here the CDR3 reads CASSQLAARGGSGYTF. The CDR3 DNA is TGCGCCAGCAGTCAATTGGCGGCCCGGGGGGGGAGCGGCTACACCTTC.

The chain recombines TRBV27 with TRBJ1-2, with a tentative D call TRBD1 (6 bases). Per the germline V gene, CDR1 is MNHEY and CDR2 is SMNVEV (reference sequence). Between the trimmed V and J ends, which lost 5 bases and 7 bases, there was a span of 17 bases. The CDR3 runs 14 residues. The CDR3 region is CASSLRGEGTGYTF. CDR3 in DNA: TGTGCCAGCAGTCTGAGGGGGGAGGGGACTGGCTACACCTTC.

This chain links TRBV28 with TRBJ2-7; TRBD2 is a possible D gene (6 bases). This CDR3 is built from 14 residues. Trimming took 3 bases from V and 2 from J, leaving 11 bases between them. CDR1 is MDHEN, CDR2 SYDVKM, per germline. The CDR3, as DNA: TGTGCCAGCAGTTTGGGAAGGAGGGCCTACGAGCAGTACTTC. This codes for CASSLGRRAYEQYF.

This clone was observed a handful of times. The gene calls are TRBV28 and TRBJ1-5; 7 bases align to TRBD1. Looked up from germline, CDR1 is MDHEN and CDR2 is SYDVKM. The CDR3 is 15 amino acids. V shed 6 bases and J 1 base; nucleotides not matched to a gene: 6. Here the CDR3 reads CASRSGTESNQPQHF. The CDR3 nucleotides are TGTGCCAGCAGGTCCGGGACAGAGAGCAATCAGCCCCAGCATTTT.

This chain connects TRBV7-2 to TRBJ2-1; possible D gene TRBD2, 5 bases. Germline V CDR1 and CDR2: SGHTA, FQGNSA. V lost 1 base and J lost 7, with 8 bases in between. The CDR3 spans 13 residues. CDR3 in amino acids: CASSLDRLNEQFF. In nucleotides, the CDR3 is TGTGCCAGCAGCTTAGACCGACTAAATGAGCAGTTCTTC.

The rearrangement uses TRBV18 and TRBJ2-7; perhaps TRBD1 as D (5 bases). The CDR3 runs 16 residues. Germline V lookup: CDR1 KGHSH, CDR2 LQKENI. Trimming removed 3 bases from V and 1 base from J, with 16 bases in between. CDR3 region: CASSPPGAGISYEQYF. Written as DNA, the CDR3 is TGTGCCAGCTCACCCCCTGGGGCAGGGATATCCTACGAGCAGTACTTC.

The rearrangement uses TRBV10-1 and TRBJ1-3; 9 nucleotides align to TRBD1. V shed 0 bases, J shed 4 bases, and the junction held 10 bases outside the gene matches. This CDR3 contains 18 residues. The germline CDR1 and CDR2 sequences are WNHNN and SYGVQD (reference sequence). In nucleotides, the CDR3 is TGCGCCAGCAGTGAGTCAAAAAGGGGACAGGGAAGAGGAAACACCATATATTTT. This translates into CASSESKRGQGRGNTIYF.

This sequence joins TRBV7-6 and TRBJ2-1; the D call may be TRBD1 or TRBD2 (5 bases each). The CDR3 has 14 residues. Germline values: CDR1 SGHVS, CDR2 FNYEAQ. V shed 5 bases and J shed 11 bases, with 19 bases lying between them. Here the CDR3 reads CASSTYGDGNQQFF. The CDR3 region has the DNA TGTGCCAGCAGCACTTATGGGGACGGAAATCAGCAGTTCTTC.

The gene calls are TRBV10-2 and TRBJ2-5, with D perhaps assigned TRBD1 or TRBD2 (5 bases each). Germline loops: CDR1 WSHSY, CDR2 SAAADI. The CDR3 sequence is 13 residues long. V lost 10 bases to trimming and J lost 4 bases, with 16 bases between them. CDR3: CATRGPGTETQYF. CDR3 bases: TGCGCCACCCGGGGCCCCGGGACAGAGACCCAGTACTTC.

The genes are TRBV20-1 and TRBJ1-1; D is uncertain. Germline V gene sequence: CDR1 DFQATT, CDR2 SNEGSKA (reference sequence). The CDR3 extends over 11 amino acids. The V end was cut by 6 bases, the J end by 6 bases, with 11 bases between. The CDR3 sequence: CSAHRIAEAFF. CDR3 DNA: TGCAGTGCCCATAGAATAGCTGAAGCTTTCTTT.

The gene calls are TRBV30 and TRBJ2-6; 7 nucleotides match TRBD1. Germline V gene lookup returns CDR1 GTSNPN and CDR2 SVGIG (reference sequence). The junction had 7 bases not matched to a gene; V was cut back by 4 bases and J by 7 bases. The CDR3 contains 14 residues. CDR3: CAWKRTGAANVLTF. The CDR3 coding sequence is TGTGCCTGGAAAAGGACAGGTGCTGCCAACGTCCTGACTTTC.

In DNA form, the CDR3 reads TGTGCCAGTAGTTTGCAGGGGGGCGCCGTCGATGGCTACACCTTC. Protein sequence: CASSLQGGAVDGYTF. J is TRBJ1-2 and V is TRBV19, with TRBD1 matching 7 bases. This CDR3 has 15 residues. CDR1 is LNHDA, CDR2 SQIVND, per germline (reference sequence). V lost 5 bases, J lost 6 bases, and 12 bases stayed unmatched.

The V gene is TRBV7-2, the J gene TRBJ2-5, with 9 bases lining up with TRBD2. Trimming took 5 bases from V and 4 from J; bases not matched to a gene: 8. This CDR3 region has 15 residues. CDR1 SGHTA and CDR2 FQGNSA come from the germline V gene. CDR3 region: CASSPKGGLAETQYF. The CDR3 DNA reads TGTGCCAGCAGCCCCAAGGGGGGACTAGCAGAGACCCAGTACTTC.

CDR3 in amino acids: CASSLAIFSARETQYF. DNA for the CDR3: TGTGCCAGCAGCTTAGCGATATTCAGTGCTCGGGAGACCCAGTACTTC. The rearrangement links TRBV7-2 to TRBJ2-5; D not certain. The CDR3 extends over 16 amino acids. Per germline, CDR1 SGHTA and CDR2 FQGNSA. V lost 0 bases and J 5 bases, leaving 16 bases between the germline ends.

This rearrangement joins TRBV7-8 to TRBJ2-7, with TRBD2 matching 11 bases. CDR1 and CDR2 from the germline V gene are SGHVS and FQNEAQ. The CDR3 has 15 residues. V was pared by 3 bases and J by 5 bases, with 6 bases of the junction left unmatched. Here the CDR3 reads CASSLVSGRGHEQYF. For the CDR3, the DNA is TGTGCCAGCAGCTTGGTTAGCGGGAGGGGCCACGAGCAGTACTTC.

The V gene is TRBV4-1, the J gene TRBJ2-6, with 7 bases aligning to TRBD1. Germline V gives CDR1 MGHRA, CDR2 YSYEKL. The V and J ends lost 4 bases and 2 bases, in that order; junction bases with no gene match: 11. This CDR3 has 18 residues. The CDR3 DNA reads TGCGCCAGCAGCCCACGGGACAGTATTAGCACTGGGGCCAACGTCCTGACTTTC. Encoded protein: CASSPRDSISTGANVLTF.

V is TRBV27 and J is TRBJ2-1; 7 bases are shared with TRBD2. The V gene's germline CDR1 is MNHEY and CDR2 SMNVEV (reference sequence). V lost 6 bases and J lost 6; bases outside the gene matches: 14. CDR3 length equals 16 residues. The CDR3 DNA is TGTGCCAGCAGGCCAAACCCGGGACTAACGACCAATGAGCAGTTCTTC. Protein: CASRPNPGLTTNEQFF.